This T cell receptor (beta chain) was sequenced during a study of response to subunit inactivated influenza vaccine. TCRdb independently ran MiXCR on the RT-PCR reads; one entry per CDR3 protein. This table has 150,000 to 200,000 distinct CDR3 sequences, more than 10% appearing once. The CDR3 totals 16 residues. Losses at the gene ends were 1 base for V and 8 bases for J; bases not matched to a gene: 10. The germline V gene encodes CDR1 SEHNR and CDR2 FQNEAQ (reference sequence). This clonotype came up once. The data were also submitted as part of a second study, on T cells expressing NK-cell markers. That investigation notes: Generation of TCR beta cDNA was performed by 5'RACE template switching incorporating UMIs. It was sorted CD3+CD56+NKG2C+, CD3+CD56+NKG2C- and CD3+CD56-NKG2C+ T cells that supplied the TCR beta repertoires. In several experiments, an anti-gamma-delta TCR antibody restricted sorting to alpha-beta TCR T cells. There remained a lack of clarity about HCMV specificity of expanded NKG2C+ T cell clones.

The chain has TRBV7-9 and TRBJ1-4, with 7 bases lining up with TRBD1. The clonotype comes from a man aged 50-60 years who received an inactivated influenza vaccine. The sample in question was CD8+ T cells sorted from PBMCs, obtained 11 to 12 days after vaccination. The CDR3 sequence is CASSLGLTGLGEKLFF. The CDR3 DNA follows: TGTGCCAGCAGCTTAGGATTGACAGGGTTGGGGGAAAAACTGTTTTTT.